Here is one T cell receptor (beta chain) with its context. TCRdb recomputed calls from the PCR reads with MiXCR, one row per CDR3 protein. The table lists under 350,000 distinct CDR3 sequences, roughly 24% of them singletons. This sample was taken from a study of molecular identifiers for immune sequencing clone quantification. V lost 2 bases and J 4 bases, leaving 10 bases between the germline ends. The CDR3 totals 14 residues. The V call is TRBV12-3 or TRBV12-4, the J call TRBJ2-3; D call uncertain. The TCR sequence derives from a human donor in good health. Some libraries in this study had Jurkat cell RNA spiked in. The sample consisted of naive CD8+ T cells from blood, with Jurkat cell RNA spiked in. Subset denoted: FACS-sorted CD8+CD4-CCR7+CD45RA+ naive T cells. Here the CDR3 DNA reads TGTGCCAGCAGTTTAACCCCAGTTGCAGATACGCAGTATTTT. Translation: CASSLTPVADTQYF.